The 4 T cell receptor beta chains in this list originate from one sample, sequenced in a study of CD8 T cells in Susac syndrome. RNA, at 0.5 to 1 ug, was reverse transcribed with random hexamers. Via MiXCR, TCRdb re-called the immunoSEQ multiplex PCR reads, giving one row per CDR3 protein. Of 80,000 or so distinct CDR3 sequences detected, 85% to 95% appear once; the ten largest clones hold around 0.52%. The specimen sequenced was CD4+ T cells from PBMCs. These receptors all stem from a human donor with Susac syndrome.

The V and J genes are TRBV3-1 and TRBJ2-5; 7 nucleotides align to TRBD2. CDR3 size: 14 residues. Unmatched junction bases numbered 8, after V lost 1 base and J lost 9 bases. The germline CDR1 and CDR2 sequences are LGHDT and YNNKEL (reference sequence). CDR3 in amino acids: CASSQGPAGVAQYF. CDR3 bases: TGTGCCAGCAGCCAAGGCCCGGCGGGGGTGGCCCAGTACTTC.

The CDR3 nucleotides read TGTGCCAGCAGATCCCAACAGGGTCAGGGCACTGAAGCTTTCTTT. Protein product: CASRSQQGQGTEAFF. This sequence joins TRBV6-6 and TRBJ1-1; the D gene is possibly TRBD1 (6 bases). There are 15 residues in the CDR3. The germline V gene encodes CDR1 MNHNY and CDR2 SVGAGI (reference sequence). V lost 6 bases and J 4 bases, leaving 18 bases between the germline ends.

The chain couples TRBV3-1 to TRBJ1-6, with a possible D match to TRBD1 (5 bases). V shed 4 bases and J shed 9 bases, with 13 bases lying between them. The germline gives CDR1 LGHDT, CDR2 YNNKEL (reference sequence). This CDR3 spans 14 amino acids. The CDR3 DNA sequence: TGTGCCAGCAGCCCCCGGACAAGGACTTCACCCCTCCACTTT. This gives the protein CASSPRTRTSPLHF.

This clonotype was picked up one time. The rearrangement links TRBV28 to TRBJ1-4; D unclear. The CDR3 is 15 residues long. The germline CDR1 and CDR2 sequences are MDHEN and SYDVKM. The V end lost 7 bases, the J end lost 8 bases, and 20 bases lay between the germline ends. The CDR3 sequence: CASKTSGPGNEKLFF. The CDR3 region has the DNA TGTGCCAGCAAGACGTCGGGTCCCGGGAACGAAAAACTGTTTTTT.